Listed below are T cell receptor beta chains from one sample, sequenced in a study of T cell repertoires in ileal Crohn's disease. The data were produced by immunoSEQ multiplex PCR, yet TCRdb's version contains in-frame clones alone and is incomplete. Here the sample spans approximately 17,000 clones, approximately 82% being singletons. Sequenced sample: ileal tissue. The receptors were gathered from an adult with Crohn's disease. The CDR3 runs from the conserved cysteine through the conserved F or W. A D gene is named only where the DNA matches it firmly.

D gene	V gene	J gene	CDR3 protein	CDR3 DNA
TRBD1	TRBV19	TRBJ2-3	CASTIQGRTDTQYF	TGTGCCAGTACTATACAGGGGCGCACAGATACGCAGTATTTT
NA	TRBV15	TRBJ2-3	CATRRTGPDTQYF	TGTGCCACCAGGAGAACAGGGCCAGATACGCAGTATTTT
NA	TRBV9	TRBJ2-2	CASSVGVVNTGELFF	TGTGCCAGCAGCGTAGGAGTAGTCAACACCGGGGAGCTGTTTTTT
TRBD1	TRBV18	TRBJ2-5	CASSAFPGQNQETQYF	TGTGCCAGCTCAGCTTTCCCGGGACAGAACCAAGAGACCCAGTACTTC
NA	TRBV27	TRBJ2-7	CASSLKVQGQQYF	TGTGCCAGCAGTTTGAAGGTGCAGGGCCAGCAGTACTTC
NA	TRBV7-9	TRBJ2-3	CASSYPFQGADTQYF	TGTGCCAGCAGCTACCCCTTTCAGGGTGCAGATACGCAGTATTTT
NA	TRBV30	TRBJ1-1	CAWRDPGTEAFF	TGTGCCTGGAGGGATCCGGGGACTGAAGCTTTCTTT
TRBD1	TRBV7-9	TRBJ1-1	CASSEQGRNTEAFF	TGTGCCAGCAGTGAACAGGGGCGGAACACTGAAGCTTTCTTT
NA	TRBV20-1	TRBJ2-7	CSVLGRYEQYF	TGCAGTGTCCTGGGCCGATACGAGCAGTACTTC
TRBD1	TRBV5-4	TRBJ2-3	CASSSDRGRDTQYF	TGTGCCAGCAGCTCAGACAGGGGAAGGGATACGCAGTATTTT
NA	TRBV27	TRBJ2-5	CASSLSPRGVQETQYF	TGTGCCAGCAGTTTATCCCCCAGGGGAGTCCAAGAGACCCAGTACTTC
NA	TRBV27	TRBJ2-7	CASSPQARLTYEQYF	TGTGCCAGCAGTCCACAGGCCAGGTTGACCTACGAGCAGTACTTC
TRBD2	TRBV7-2	TRBJ2-4	CASSLVKRGRAKNIQYF	TGTGCCAGCAGCTTAGTTAAGCGGGGTAGGGCCAAAAACATTCAGTACTTC